Listed below are T cell receptor beta chains from one sample, sequenced in a study of T cell changes during pregnancy in multiple sclerosis. TCRdb keeps only in-frame clones here, not all; method: immunoSEQ multiplex PCR. The sample lists about 75,000 clones, 94% seen once, with about 0.13% in the top ten. The sequenced sample was CD4+ T cells from peripheral blood mononuclear cells, obtained after pregnancy. These receptors were collected from a female donor with multiple sclerosis, enrolled in a pregnancy study. Both conserved end residues are part of each CDR3. A D gene is named only where the DNA matches it firmly. The size field is filled for only some rows; it gives once, few, many or a size class.

J,size,V,D,DNA,CDR3
TRBJ2-2,-,TRBV6-4,TRBD2,TGTGCCAGCAGTGCCGGACTAGCGGGAAATACCGGGGAGCTGTTTTTT,CASSAGLAGNTGELFF
TRBJ1-2,once,TRBV27,TRBD1,TGTGCCAGCAGTTATCGGGGGGGGGACAGGGGCCCCTATGGCTACACCTTC,CASSYRGGDRGPYGYTF
TRBJ1-6,-,TRBV30,-,TGTGCCTGGAGTGTACGGGAAAATTATAATTCACCCCTCCACTTT,CAWSVRENYNSPLHF
TRBJ2-2,-,TRBV5-4,TRBD2,TGTGCCAGCAGCTTAGGGACTAGCGGGATCACCGGGGAGCTGTTTTTT,CASSLGTSGITGELFF
TRBJ1-5,-,TRBV2,-,TGTGCCAGCAGTGAAGCCAGGGTGGGACAGCCCCAGCATTTT,CASSEARVGQPQHF
TRBJ1-4,-,TRBV28,-,TGTGCCAGCAGTTTCGTCTTGACTAATGAAAAACTGTTTTTT,CASSFVLTNEKLFF
TRBJ2-1,-,TRBV6-5,-,TGTGCCAGCAGTAACGTCAGGTACAATGAGCAGTTCTTC,CASSNVRYNEQFF
TRBJ1-2,-,TRBV28,TRBD1,TGTGCCAGCAGTTCGGGACAGGAGAACTATGGCTACACCTTC,CASSSGQENYGYTF
TRBJ2-7,once,TRBV30,-,TGTGCCTGGAGTGTACTTTTCGAGCAGTACTTC,CAWSVLFEQYF
TRBJ2-7,-,TRBV7-9,-,TGTGCCAGCAGCCGAGACAGGCAAAGAGCCTACGAGCAGTACTTC,CASSRDRQRAYEQYF
TRBJ2-7,-,TRBV10-3,TRBD1,TGTGCCATCAGTGAAGGGACAGTGGGTCCCATCTACGAGCAGTACTTC,CAISEGTVGPIYEQYF